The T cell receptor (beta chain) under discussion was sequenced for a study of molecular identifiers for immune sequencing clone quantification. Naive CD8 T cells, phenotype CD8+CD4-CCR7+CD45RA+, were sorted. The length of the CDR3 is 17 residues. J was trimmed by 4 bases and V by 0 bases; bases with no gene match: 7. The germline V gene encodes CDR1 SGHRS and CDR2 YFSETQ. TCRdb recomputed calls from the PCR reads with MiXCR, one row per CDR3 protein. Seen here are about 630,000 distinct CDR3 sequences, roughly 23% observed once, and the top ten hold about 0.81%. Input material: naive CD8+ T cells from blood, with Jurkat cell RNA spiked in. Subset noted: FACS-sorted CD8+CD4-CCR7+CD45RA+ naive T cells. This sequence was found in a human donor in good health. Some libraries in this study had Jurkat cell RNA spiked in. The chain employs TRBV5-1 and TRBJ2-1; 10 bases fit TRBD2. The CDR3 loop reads CASSLEVSGGFYNEQFF. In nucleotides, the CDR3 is TGCGCCAGCAGCTTGGAGGTTAGCGGGGGGTTTTACAATGAGCAGTTCTTC.